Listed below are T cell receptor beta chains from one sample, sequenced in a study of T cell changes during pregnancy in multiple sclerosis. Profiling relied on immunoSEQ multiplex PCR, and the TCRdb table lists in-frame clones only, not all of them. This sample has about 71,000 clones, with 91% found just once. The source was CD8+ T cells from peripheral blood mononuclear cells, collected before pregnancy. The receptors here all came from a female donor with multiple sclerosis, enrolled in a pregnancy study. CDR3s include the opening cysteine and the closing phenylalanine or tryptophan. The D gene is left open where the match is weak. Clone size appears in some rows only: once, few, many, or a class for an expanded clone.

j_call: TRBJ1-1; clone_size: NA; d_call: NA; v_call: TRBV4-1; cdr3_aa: CASSQDPALEMGAAFF; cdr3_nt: TGCGCCAGCAGCCAAGATCCGGCGTTGGAAATGGGGGCAGCTTTCTTT
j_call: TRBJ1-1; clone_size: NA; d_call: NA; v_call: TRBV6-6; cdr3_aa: CASSYVDRNTEAFF; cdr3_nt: TGTGCCAGCAGTTACGTTGACAGGAACACTGAAGCTTTCTTT
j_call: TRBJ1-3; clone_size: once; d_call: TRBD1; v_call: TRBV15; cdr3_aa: CATSRPLTGIMEKDTIYF; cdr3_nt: TGTGCCACCAGCAGACCCTTGACAGGGATAATGGAAAAGGACACCATATATTTT
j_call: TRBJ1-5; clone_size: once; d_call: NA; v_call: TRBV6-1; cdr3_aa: CASSRQSNQPQHF; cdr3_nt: TGTGCCAGCAGCCGACAGAGCAATCAGCCCCAGCATTTT
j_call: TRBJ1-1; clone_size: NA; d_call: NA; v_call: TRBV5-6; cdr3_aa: CASSSGQGGAFF; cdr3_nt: TGTGCCAGCAGCTCCGGCCAGGGAGGAGCTTTCTTT
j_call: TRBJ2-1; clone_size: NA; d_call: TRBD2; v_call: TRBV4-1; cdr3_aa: CASSQDKLAGAYNEQFF; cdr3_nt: TGCGCCAGCAGCCAAGATAAATTAGCGGGGGCCTACAATGAGCAGTTCTTC
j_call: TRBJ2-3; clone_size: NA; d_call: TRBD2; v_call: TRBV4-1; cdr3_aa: CASSSRLAGVITDTQYF; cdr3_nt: TGCGCCAGCAGCTCCCGACTAGCGGGGGTTATCACAGATACGCAGTATTTT
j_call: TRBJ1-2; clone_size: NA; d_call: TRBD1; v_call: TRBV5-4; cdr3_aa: CASSSSGTDLYTF; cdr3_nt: TGTGCCAGCAGCTCTTCGGGGACAGATCTCTACACCTTC
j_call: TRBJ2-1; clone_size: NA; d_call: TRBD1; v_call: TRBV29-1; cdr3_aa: CSVSGQASYNEQFF; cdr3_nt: TGCAGCGTTTCGGGACAGGCGAGCTACAATGAGCAGTTCTTC
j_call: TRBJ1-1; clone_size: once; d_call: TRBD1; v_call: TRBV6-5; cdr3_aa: CASSYQGGLATEAFF; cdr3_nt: TGTGCCAGCAGTTACCAGGGGGGTCTGGCCACTGAAGCTTTCTTT
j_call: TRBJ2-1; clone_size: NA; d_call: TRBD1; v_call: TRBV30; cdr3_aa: CAWTSGQNPIKQFF; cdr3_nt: TGTGCCTGGACTTCGGGACAGAATCCGATAAAGCAGTTCTTC
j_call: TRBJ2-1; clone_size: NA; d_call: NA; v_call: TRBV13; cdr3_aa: CASKPWGDPYNEQFF; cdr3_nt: TGTGCCAGCAAGCCCTGGGGGGACCCTTACAATGAGCAGTTCTTC